The source of this T cell receptor beta chain is a study of beta chain features in type 1 diabetes. Regarding the study as a whole: Among all four CD4+ subsets, Type 1 diabetes patients had TCRB CDR3s that were moderately but significantly shorter.

This clone was found a few times. Its antigen is not identified. CDR3 length: 16 residues. V lost 1 base and J lost 10, with 17 bases in between. Germline assignment: CDR1 SEHNR and CDR2 FQNEAQ (reference sequence). Reverse transcription of all isolated RNA meant that expressed TCRB transcripts were sequenced. The read count averaged roughly 3.5 million across naive, central memory and regulatory T cell samples. Profiled with immunoSEQ multiplex PCR; TCRdb holds only in-frame clones, not every one. The table includes roughly 700,000 clones, around an eighth detected once. The specimen sequenced was naive CD4+ T cells from blood. This sequence joins TRBV7-9 and TRBJ1-6, with unresolved D. The origin of this receptor is a man aged 18 to 29 with type 1 diabetes. CDR3 in amino acids: CASSLGGAALQSPLHF. The CDR3 DNA reads TGTGCCAGCAGCTTAGGTGGAGCAGCCCTACAATCACCCCTCCACTTT.